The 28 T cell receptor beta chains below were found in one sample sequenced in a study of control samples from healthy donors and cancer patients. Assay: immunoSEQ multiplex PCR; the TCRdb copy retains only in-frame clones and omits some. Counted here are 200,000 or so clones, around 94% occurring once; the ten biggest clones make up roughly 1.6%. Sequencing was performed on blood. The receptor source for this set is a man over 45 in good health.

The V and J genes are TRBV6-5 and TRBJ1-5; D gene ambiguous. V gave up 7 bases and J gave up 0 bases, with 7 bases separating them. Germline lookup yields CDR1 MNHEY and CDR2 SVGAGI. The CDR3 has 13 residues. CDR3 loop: CASNQASNQPQHF. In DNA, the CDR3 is TGTGCCAGCAACCAAGCTAGCAATCAGCCCCAGCATTTT.

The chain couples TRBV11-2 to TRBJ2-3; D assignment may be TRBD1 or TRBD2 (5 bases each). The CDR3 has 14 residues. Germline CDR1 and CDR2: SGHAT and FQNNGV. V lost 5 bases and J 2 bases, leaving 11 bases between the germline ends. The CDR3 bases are TGTGCCAGCAGCCAACTAGGGGTCACAGATACGCAGTATTTT. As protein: CASSQLGVTDTQYF.

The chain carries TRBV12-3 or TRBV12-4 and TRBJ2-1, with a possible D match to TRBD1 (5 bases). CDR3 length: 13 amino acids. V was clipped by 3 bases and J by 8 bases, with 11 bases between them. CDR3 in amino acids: CASSFQGGDEQFF. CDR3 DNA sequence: TGTGCCAGCAGTTTTCAGGGTGGCGATGAGCAGTTCTTC.

This chain's CDR3 is CSASWTGVNYEQYF. Here the CDR3 DNA reads TGCAGTGCTAGTTGGACAGGGGTAAACTACGAGCAGTACTTC. The V and J genes are TRBV20-1 and TRBJ2-7, with TRBD1 identical over 9 bases. V was clipped by 3 bases and J by 3 bases; unmatched bases: 6. The CDR3 spans 14 residues. From germline, CDR1 is DFQATT and CDR2 SNEGSKA (reference sequence).

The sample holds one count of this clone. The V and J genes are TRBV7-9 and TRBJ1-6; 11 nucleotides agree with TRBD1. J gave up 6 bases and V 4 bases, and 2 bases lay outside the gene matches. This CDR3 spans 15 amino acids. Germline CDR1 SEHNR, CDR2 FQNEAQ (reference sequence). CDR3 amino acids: CASSSGTGGNSPLHF. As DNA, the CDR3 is TGTGCCAGCAGCTCCGGGACAGGGGGTAATTCACCCCTCCACTTT.

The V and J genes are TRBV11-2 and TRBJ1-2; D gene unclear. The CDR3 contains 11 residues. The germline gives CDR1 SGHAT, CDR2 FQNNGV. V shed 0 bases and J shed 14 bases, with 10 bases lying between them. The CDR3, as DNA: TGTGCCAGCAGCTTAGATAGGCATGGGACCTTC. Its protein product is CASSLDRHGTF.

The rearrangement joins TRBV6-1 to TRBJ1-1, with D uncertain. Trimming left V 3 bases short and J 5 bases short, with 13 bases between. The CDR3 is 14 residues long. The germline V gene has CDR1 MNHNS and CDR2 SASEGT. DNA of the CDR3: TGTGCCAGCAGTGATCAAGGGTCTTTAACTGAAGCTTTCTTT. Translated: CASSDQGSLTEAFF.

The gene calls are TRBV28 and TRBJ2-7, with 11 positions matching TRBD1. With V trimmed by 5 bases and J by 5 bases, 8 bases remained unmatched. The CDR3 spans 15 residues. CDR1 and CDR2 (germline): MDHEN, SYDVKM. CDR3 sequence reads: CASSQPGTGGHEQYF. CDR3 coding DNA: TGTGCCAGCAGTCAACCCGGGACAGGGGGGCACGAGCAGTACTTC.

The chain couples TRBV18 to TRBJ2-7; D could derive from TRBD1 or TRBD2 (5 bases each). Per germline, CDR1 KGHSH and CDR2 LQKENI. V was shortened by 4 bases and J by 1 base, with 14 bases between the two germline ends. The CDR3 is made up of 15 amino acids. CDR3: CASSLRQGVSYEQYF. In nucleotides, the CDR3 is TGTGCCAGCTCACTGCGTCAGGGAGTTTCCTACGAGCAGTACTTC.

The CDR3 nucleotides are TGCGCCAGCAGCCCAGGGACAGCGAACACCGGGGAGCTGTTTTTT. Translation gives CASSPGTANTGELFF. V is TRBV5-1 and J is TRBJ2-2; 7 bases match TRBD1. CDR1 and CDR2 from the germline V gene are SGHRS and YFSETQ. The CDR3 extends over 15 amino acids. V lost 4 bases and J lost 0; bases outside the gene matches: 3.

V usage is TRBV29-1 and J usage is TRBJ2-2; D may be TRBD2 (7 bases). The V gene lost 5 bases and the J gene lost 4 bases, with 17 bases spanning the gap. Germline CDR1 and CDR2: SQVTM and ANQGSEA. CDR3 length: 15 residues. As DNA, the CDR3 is TGCAGCGTTCCTAGGTGGGGGGGCCGCACCGGGGAGCTGTTTTTT. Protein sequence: CSVPRWGGRTGELFF.

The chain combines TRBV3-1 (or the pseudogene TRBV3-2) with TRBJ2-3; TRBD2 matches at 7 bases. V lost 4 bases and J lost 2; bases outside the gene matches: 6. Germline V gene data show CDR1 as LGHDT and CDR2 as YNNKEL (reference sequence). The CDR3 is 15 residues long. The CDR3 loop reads CASSPPGRDTDTQYF. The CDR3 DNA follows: TGTGCCAGCAGCCCTCCGGGGAGGGACACAGATACGCAGTATTTT.

DNA for the CDR3: TGTGCCAGCAGCGTAGGGGCAGACAGGGCCAACTATGGCTACACCTTC. Translation gives CASSVGADRANYGYTF. This chain joins TRBV9 and TRBJ1-2, with TRBD1 matching over 7 bases. The CDR3 length is 16 residues. The V segment lost 0 bases and the J segment 2 bases; nucleotides outside the gene matches: 7. In germline, CDR1 is SGDLS, CDR2 YYNGEE.

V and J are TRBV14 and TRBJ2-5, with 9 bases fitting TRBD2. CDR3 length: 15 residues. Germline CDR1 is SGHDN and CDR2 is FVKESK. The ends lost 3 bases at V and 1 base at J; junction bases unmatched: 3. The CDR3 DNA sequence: TGTGCCAGCAGCCACTTAGCGGGGGCCCAAGAGACCCAGTACTTC. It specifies CASSHLAGAQETQYF.

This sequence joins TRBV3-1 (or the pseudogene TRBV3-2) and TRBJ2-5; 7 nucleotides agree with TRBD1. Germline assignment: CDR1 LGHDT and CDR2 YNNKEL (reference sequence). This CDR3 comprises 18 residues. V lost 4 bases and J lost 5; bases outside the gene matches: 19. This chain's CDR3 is CASSRRGFGRASQETQYF. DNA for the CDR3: TGTGCCAGCAGCCGCAGGGGGTTCGGGCGGGCTTCGCAGGAGACCCAGTACTTC.

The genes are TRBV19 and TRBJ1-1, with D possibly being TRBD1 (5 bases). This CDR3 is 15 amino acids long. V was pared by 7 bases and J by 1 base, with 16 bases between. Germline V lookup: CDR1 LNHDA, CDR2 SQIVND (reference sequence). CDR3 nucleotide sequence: TGTGCCAGTAACGGGGCCAGAGGCGGGAACACTGAAGCTTTCTTT. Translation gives CASNGARGGNTEAFF. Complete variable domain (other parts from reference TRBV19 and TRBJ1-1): DGGITQSPKYLFRKEGQNVTLSCEQNLNHDAMYWYRQDPGQGLRLIYYSQIVNDFQKGDIAEGYSVSREKKESFPLTVTSAQKNPTAFYLCASNGARGGNTEAFFGQGTRLTVV.

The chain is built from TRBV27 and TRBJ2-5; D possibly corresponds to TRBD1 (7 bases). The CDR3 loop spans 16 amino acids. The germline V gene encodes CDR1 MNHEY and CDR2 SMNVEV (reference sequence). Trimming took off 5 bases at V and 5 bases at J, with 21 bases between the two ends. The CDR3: CASSPPWGQGGETQYF. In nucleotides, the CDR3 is TGTGCCAGCAGTCCGCCATGGGGGCAGGGGGGCGAGACCCAGTACTTC.

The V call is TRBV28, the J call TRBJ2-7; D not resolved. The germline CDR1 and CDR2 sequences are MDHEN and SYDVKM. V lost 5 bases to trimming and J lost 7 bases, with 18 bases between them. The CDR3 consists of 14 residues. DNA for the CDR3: TGTGCCAGCAGTCAAACCCTGACCCTAGGGGAGCAGTACGTC. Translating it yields CASSQTLTLGEQYV.

The CDR3 DNA follows: TGCGCCAGCAGCCAAGTGGGGACTAGCGGGGGAGCAGATACGCAGTATTTT. As protein: CASSQVGTSGGADTQYF. The chain joins TRBV4-1 to TRBJ2-3; 14 bases line up with TRBD2. J was trimmed by 4 bases and V by 1 base; bases with no gene match: 4. Germline V lookup: CDR1 MGHRA, CDR2 YSYEKL. This CDR3 comprises 17 residues.

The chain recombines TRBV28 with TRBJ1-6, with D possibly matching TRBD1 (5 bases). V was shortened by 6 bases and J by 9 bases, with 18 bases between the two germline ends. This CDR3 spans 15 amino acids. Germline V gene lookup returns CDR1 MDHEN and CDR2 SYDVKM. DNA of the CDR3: TGTGCCAGCAGCGCCGGGACGGACCAAACTTCACCCCTCCACTTT. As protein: CASSAGTDQTSPLHF.

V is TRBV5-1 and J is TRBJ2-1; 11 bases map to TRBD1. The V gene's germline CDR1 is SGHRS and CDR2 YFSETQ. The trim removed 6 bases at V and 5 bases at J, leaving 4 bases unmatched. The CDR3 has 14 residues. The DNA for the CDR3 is TGCGCCAGCAACGGACAGGGGGCACACAATGAGCAGTTCTTC. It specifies CASNGQGAHNEQFF.

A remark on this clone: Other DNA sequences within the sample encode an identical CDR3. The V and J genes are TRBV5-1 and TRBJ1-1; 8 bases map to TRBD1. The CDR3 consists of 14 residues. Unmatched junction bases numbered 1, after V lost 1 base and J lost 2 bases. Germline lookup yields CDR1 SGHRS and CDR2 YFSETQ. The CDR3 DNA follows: TGCGCCAGCAGCTTGACAGGGGGAAACACTGAAGCTTTCTTT. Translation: CASSLTGGNTEAFF.

The CDR3, as DNA: TGTGCCAGCTCACCAAATGGAGCCAGCCTTCTTGAAGCTTTCTTT. Protein: CASSPNGASLLEAFF. The chain carries TRBV18 and TRBJ1-1; no firm D call. The ends were cut back, 2 bases at V and 7 bases at J, with 17 bases in the middle. The CDR3 totals 15 residues. CDR1 is KGHSH and CDR2 is LQKENI in the germline V gene.

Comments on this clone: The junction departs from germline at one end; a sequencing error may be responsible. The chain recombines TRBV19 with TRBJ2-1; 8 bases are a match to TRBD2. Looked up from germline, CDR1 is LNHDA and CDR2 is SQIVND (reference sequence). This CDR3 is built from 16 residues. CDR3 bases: TGTGCCAGTAGTCTCAGGACTAGCAGGCCCTACAATGGGCAGTTCTTC. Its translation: CASSLRTSRPYNGQFF. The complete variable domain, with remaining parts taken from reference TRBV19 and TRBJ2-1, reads DGGITQSPKYLFRKEGQNVTLSCEQNLNHDAMYWYRQDPGQGLRLIYYSQIVNDFQKGDIAEGYSVSREKKESFPLTVTSAQKNPTAFYLCASSLRTSRPYNGQFFGPGTRLTVL.

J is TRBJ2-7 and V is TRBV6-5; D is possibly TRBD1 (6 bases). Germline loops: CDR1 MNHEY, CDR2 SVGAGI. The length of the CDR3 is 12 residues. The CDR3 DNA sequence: TGTGCCAGCAGTCTCCTTCAGGGGTCCCATGGGGTC. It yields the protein CASSLLQGSHGV.

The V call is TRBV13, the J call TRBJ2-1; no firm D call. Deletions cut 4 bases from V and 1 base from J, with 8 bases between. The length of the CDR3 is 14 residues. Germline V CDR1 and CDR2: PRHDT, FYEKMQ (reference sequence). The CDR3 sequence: CASSSRRSYNEQFF. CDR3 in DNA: TGTGCCAGCAGCTCACGGCGGTCCTACAATGAGCAGTTCTTC.

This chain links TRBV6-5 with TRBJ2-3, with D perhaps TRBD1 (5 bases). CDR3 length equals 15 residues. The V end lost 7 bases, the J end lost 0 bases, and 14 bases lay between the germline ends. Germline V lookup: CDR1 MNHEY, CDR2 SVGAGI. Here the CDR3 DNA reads TGTGCCAGCAACCGACAGCTTTCTAGCACAGATACGCAGTATTTT. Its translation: CASNRQLSSTDTQYF.

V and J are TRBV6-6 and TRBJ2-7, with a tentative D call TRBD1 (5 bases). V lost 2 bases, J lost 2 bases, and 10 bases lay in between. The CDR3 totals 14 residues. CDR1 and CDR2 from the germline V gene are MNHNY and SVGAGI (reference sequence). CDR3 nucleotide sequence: TGTGCCAGCAGTTACAGTGCAGGGCCCTACGAGCAGTACTTC. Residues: CASSYSAGPYEQYF.